The 23 T cell receptor beta chains below all came from one sample that was sequenced in a study of OX40 agonist ivuxolimab in advanced cancers. Some clones are missing from TCRdb's copy, which holds only in-frame ones; the method was immunoSEQ multiplex PCR. The sample has around 24,000 clones, around 81% seen once; the top ten hold about 25%. Sample: CD4+ or CD8+ T cells sorted from blood, taken in a trial of the OX40 agonist ivuxolimab. Receptors originate from an adult with an advanced solid tumor such as melanoma, head and neck, liver or kidney cancer.

The chain uses TRBV2 and TRBJ2-5, with 9 nucleotides matching TRBD1. Germline V gene data show CDR1 as SNHLY and CDR2 as FYNNEI. With V trimmed by 5 bases and J by 2 bases, 6 bases remained unmatched. CDR3 size: 15 residues. The CDR3 region is CASSMGQGVQETQYF. The CDR3 DNA sequence: TGTGCCAGCAGTATGGGACAGGGTGTACAAGAGACCCAGTACTTC.

The chain joins TRBV7-2 to TRBJ1-2; D might be TRBD1 (6 bases). Trimming took 6 bases from V and 0 from J, leaving 14 bases between them. CDR3 length: 15 residues. Looked up from germline, CDR1 is SGHTA and CDR2 is FQGNSA. CDR3 sequence: CASSPRQEANYGYTF. The CDR3 coding sequence is TGTGCCAGCAGTCCTCGACAGGAAGCTAACTATGGCTACACCTTC.

In DNA form, the CDR3 reads TGTGCCAGTAGTTTCCCAGCGCCCCTAAACTTCTATGGCTACACCTTC. The encoded protein is CASSFPAPLNFYGYTF. The chain has TRBV19 and TRBJ1-2; D is unclear. This CDR3 spans 16 amino acids. Per the germline V gene, CDR1 is LNHDA and CDR2 is SQIVND (reference sequence). V lost 5 bases to trimming and J lost 4 bases, with 20 bases between them.

The J gene is TRBJ2-1, the V gene TRBV4-1, with D possibly matching TRBD2 (6 bases). Trimming pared 0 bases from V and 3 bases from J, leaving 6 bases between. CDR3 length: 14 amino acids. Germline CDR1 reads MGHRA; CDR2 reads YSYEKL. The CDR3 DNA reads TGCGCCAGCAGCCAAGAGGGACTCTACAATGAGCAGTTCTTC. It is translated as CASSQEGLYNEQFF.

The V call is TRBV5-1, the J call TRBJ1-1; no definite D call. This CDR3 has 13 residues. Germline V gives CDR1 SGHRS, CDR2 YFSETQ. V lost 4 bases and J 8 bases, leaving 15 bases between the germline ends. The CDR3 DNA follows: TGCGCCAGCAGCCCCGATTTTGGTACCGAAGCTTTCTTT. Its protein product is CASSPDFGTEAFF.

This clone was detected only once. The genes are TRBV27 and TRBJ2-3; a possible D gene is TRBD2 (6 bases). CDR3 length: 15 amino acids. Germline-derived CDR1 and CDR2 are MNHEY and SMNVEV (reference sequence). Trimming shortened V by 6 bases and J by 4 bases, and 17 bases separated the two germline ends. CDR3 region: CASRQEGQFADTQYF. Here the CDR3 DNA reads TGTGCCAGCAGGCAGGAGGGGCAGTTCGCAGATACGCAGTATTTT.

V and J are TRBV19 and TRBJ2-7; 7 bases agree with TRBD2. Losses at the gene ends were 5 bases for V and 5 bases for J; bases not matched to a gene: 6. The CDR3 contains 13 residues. Germline V CDR1 and CDR2: LNHDA, SQIVND (reference sequence). The CDR3, as DNA: TGTGCCAGTAGTCCCGGGGGAGGGAACGAGCAGTACTTC. It is translated as CASSPGGGNEQYF.

This chain connects TRBV9 to TRBJ2-1; the D gene is possibly TRBD1 (6 bases). The CDR3 consists of 16 residues. Trimming stripped 0 bases from V and 5 bases from J, with 15 bases between. CDR1 and CDR2 from the germline V gene are SGDLS and YYNGEE. CDR3: CASSVELGAPHNEQFF. The CDR3 bases are TGTGCCAGCAGCGTAGAGTTGGGGGCGCCCCACAATGAGCAGTTCTTC.

The chain recombines TRBV6-1 with TRBJ2-1; a possible D gene is TRBD1 (7 bases). This CDR3 has 17 residues. V was shortened by 4 bases and J by 0 bases, with 16 bases between the two germline ends. Germline CDR1 and CDR2: MNHNS and SASEGT. CDR3 protein: CASSVSSGGISYNEQFF. CDR3 nucleotides: TGTGCCAGCAGTGTATCTTCAGGGGGGATCTCCTACAATGAGCAGTTCTTC.

This clone has a single count. The rearrangement uses TRBV30 and TRBJ2-7; D is possibly TRBD1 or TRBD2 (5 bases each). Germline CDR1 and CDR2: GTSNPN and SVGIG (reference sequence). The CDR3 has 13 residues. Trimming took off 4 bases at V and 2 bases at J, with 12 bases between the two ends. The CDR3 loop reads CAWTGGFPYEQYF. CDR3 DNA: TGTGCCTGGACTGGGGGTTTCCCCTACGAGCAGTACTTC.

This clone was seen once. The V gene is TRBV7-9, the J gene TRBJ1-3, with TRBD1 identical over 7 bases. Germline values: CDR1 SEHNR, CDR2 FQNEAQ (reference sequence). Trimming cost V 3 bases and J 8 bases; bases outside gene matches: 10. The CDR3 has 15 residues. CDR3 nucleotides: TGTGCCAGCAGCTTCACGAAACAGGGGAGGTACACCATATATTTT. Encoded protein: CASSFTKQGRYTIYF.

The chain uses TRBV5-5 and TRBJ1-1; D gene unclear. Germline V gives CDR1 SGHKS, CDR2 YYEKEE (reference sequence). This CDR3 has 13 residues. Trimming left V 0 bases short and J 1 base short, with 4 bases between. CDR3 residues: CASSLEGNTEAFF. CDR3 DNA sequence: TGTGCCAGCAGCTTGGAGGGGAACACTGAAGCTTTCTTT.

This chain joins TRBV11-2 and TRBJ2-1; D remains ambiguous. With 7 bases removed from V and 0 bases from J, the gap between germline ends came to 13 bases. Germline values: CDR1 SGHAT, CDR2 FQNNGV. The CDR3 is made up of 15 amino acids. CDR3 sequence reads: CASTLGASSYNEQFF. The CDR3 DNA reads as TGTGCCAGCACCTTGGGTGCCAGCTCCTACAATGAGCAGTTCTTC.

The V and J genes are TRBV10-2 and TRBJ2-3; tentative D call: TRBD2 (6 bases). Germline V gene sequence: CDR1 WSHSY, CDR2 SAAADI. V shed 5 bases and J shed 2 bases, with 17 bases lying between them. This CDR3 has 16 residues. The CDR3 region is CASSLDYPAHTDTQYF. CDR3 coding DNA: TGCGCCAGCAGTTTGGACTACCCCGCCCACACAGATACGCAGTATTTT.

The V and J genes are TRBV11-2 and TRBJ2-1; D uncertain. Germline CDR1 SGHAT, CDR2 FQNNGV. The ends were cut back, 1 base at V and 0 bases at J, with 19 bases in the middle. The CDR3 has 19 residues. The CDR3 sequence: CASSLAPGNQPSSYNEQFF. The CDR3 DNA sequence: TGTGCCAGCAGCTTAGCCCCAGGAAACCAACCTAGCTCCTACAATGAGCAGTTCTTC.

The rearrangement uses TRBV27 and TRBJ2-1; D possibly corresponds to TRBD1 (5 bases). The CDR3 extends over 15 amino acids. Deletions cut 1 base from V and 8 bases from J, with 15 bases between. The germline CDR1 and CDR2 sequences are MNHEY and SMNVEV (reference sequence). In nucleotides, the CDR3 is TGTGCCAGCAGTTTATGGGCTACCCCCAGGGATGAGCAGTTCTTC. It codes for CASSLWATPRDEQFF.

The chain carries TRBV7-9 and TRBJ1-4; 7 positions match TRBD1. The ends lost 3 bases at V and 2 bases at J; junction bases unmatched: 6. The CDR3 loop spans 16 amino acids. Germline CDR1 SEHNR, CDR2 FQNEAQ (reference sequence). For the CDR3, the DNA is TGTGCCAGCAGCTTGGAGGGGGCGAGCACTAATGAAAAACTGTTTTTT. Its protein product is CASSLEGASTNEKLFF.

The V and J genes are TRBV27 and TRBJ1-5; D may be TRBD1 (5 bases). The CDR3 contains 15 residues. Trimming took 5 bases from V and 4 from J, leaving 15 bases between them. Germline values: CDR1 MNHEY, CDR2 SMNVEV (reference sequence). CDR3 DNA: TGTGCCAGCAGTCCAGGGACCGCCGATAATCAGCCCCAGCATTTT. It is translated as CASSPGTADNQPQHF.

The rearrangement uses TRBV6-5 and TRBJ2-1; D remains ambiguous. The CDR3 is made up of 12 amino acids. The germline V gene has CDR1 MNHEY and CDR2 SVGAGI. Trimming cost V 0 bases and J 8 bases, with 5 bases left between them. CDR3 amino acids: CASSYSNDEQFF. DNA for the CDR3: TGTGCCAGCAGTTACTCCAACGATGAGCAGTTCTTC.

The chain is built from TRBV6-5 and TRBJ2-3; 12 bases align to TRBD2. CDR1 MNHEY and CDR2 SVGAGI come from the germline V gene. The CDR3 extends over 16 amino acids. V was pared by 3 bases and J by 3 bases, with 4 bases of the junction left unmatched. CDR3 amino acids: CASSYVTSGRTDTQYF. The CDR3 DNA sequence: TGTGCCAGCAGTTATGTAACTAGCGGGAGGACAGATACGCAGTATTTT.

This rearrangement joins TRBV28 to TRBJ2-1, with D unclear. Germline V gene lookup returns CDR1 MDHEN and CDR2 SYDVKM. V shed 3 bases and J shed 9 bases, with 12 bases lying between them. CDR3 length: 13 amino acids. This CDR3 is CASSFSATGEQFF. The CDR3, as DNA: TGTGCCAGCAGTTTTAGTGCAACTGGTGAGCAGTTCTTC.

This chain uses TRBV10-1 with TRBJ1-6; D is undetermined. Trimming removed 0 bases from V and 5 bases from J, with 5 bases in between. Germline assignment: CDR1 WNHNN and CDR2 SYGVQD (reference sequence). The CDR3 has 14 amino acids. The CDR3 protein is CASSESWDNSPLHF. CDR3 nucleotides: TGCGCCAGCAGTGAGTCTTGGGATAATTCACCCCTCCACTTT.

The V and J genes are TRBV19 and TRBJ2-3, with TRBD2 matching 10 bases. With 3 bases clipped from V and 3 bases from J, the junction kept 9 bases outside the gene matches. The CDR3 has 17 residues. In germline, CDR1 is LNHDA, CDR2 SQIVND (reference sequence). The CDR3 nucleotides read TGTGCCAGTAGTATGGAACTAGCGGGGACCGGAACAGATACGCAGTATTTT. As protein: CASSMELAGTGTDTQYF.